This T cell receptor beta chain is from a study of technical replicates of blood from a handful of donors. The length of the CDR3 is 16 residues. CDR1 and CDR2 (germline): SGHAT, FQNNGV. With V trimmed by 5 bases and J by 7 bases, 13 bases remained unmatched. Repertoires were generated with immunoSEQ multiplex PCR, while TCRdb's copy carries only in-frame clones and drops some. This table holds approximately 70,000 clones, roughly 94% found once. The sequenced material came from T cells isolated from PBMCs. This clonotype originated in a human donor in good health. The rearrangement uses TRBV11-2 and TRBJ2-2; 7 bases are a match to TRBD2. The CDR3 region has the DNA TGTGCCAGCAGCCCAAGAGGCGGGAGTGTGAACGGGGAGCTGTTTTTT. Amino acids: CASSPRGGSVNGELFF.